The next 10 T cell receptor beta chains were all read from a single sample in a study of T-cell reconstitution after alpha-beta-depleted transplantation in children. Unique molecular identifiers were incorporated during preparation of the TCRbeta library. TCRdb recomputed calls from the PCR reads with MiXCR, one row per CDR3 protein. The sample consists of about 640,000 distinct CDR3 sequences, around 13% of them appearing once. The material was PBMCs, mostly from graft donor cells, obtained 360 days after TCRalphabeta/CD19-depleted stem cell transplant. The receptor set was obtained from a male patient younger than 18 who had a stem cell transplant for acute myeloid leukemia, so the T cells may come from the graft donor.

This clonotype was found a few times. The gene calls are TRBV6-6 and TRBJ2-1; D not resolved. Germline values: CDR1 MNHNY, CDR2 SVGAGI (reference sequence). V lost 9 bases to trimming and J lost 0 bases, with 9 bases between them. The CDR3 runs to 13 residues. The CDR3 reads CASVLSSYNEQFF. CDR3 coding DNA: TGTGCCAGTGTTCTGAGCTCCTACAATGAGCAGTTCTTC.

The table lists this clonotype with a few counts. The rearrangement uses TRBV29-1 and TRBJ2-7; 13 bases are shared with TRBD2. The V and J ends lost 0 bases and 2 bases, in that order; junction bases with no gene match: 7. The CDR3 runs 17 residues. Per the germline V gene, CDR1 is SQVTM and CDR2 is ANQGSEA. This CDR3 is CSVEDFPGLAGTYEQYF. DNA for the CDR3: TGCAGCGTTGAAGATTTCCCGGGACTAGCGGGGACCTACGAGCAGTACTTC.

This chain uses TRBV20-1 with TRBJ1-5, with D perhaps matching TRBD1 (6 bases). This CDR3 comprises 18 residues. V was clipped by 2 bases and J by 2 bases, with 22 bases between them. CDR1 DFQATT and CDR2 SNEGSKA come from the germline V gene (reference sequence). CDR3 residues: CSARPRMGARQGNQPQHF. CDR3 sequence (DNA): TGCAGTGCTAGACCCCGGATGGGGGCTCGACAGGGCAATCAGCCCCAGCATTTT.

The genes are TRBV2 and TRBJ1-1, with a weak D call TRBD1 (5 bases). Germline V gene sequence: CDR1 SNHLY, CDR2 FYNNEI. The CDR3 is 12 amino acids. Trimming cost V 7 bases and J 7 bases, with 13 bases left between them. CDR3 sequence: CASMGVTDEAFF. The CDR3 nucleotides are TGTGCCAGCATGGGGGTAACTGATGAAGCTTTCTTT.

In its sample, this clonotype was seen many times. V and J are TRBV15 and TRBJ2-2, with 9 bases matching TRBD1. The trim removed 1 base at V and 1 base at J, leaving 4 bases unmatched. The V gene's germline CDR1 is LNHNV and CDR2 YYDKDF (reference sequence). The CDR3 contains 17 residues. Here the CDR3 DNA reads TGTGCCACCAGCAGAGCGCCGGGACAGGGGAACACCGGGGAGCTGTTTTTT. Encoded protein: CATSRAPGQGNTGELFF.

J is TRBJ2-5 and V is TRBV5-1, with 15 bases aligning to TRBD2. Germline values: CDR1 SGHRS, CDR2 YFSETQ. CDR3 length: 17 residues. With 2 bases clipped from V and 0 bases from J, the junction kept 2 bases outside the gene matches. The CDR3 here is CASSFGLAGGYQETQYF. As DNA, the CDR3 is TGCGCCAGCAGCTTCGGACTAGCGGGGGGGTACCAAGAGACCCAGTACTTC.

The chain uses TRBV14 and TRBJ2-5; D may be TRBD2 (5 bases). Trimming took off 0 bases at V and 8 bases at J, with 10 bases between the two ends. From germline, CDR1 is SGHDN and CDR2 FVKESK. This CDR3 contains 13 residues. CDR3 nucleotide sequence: TGTGCCAGCAGCCAAGACGGACTTTTCACCCAGTACTTC. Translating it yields CASSQDGLFTQYF. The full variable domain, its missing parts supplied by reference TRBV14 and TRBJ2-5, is EAGVTQFPSHSVIEKGQTVTLRCDPISGHDNLYWYRRVMGKEIKFLLHFVKESKQDESGMPNNRFLAERTGGTYSTLKVQPAELEDSGVYFCASSQDGLFTQYFGPGTRLLVL.

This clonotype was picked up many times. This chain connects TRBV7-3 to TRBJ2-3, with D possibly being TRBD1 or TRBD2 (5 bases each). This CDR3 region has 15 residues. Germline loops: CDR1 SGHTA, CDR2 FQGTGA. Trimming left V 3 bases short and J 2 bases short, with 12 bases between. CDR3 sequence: CASSFSGPSTDTQYF. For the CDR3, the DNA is TGTGCCAGCAGCTTTTCGGGACCCTCCACAGATACGCAGTATTTT. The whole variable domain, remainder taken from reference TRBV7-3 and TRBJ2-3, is GAGVSQTPSNKVTEKGKYVELRCDPISGHTALYWYRQSLGQGPEFLIYFQGTGAADDSGLPNDRFFAVRPEGSVSTLKIQRTERGDSAVYLCASSFSGPSTDTQYFGPGTRLTVL.

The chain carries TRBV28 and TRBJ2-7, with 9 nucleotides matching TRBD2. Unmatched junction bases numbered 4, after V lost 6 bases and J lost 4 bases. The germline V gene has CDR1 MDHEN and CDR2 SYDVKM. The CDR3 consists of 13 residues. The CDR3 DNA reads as TGTGCCAGCAGGCTAGCGGGAAAATACGAGCAGTACTTC. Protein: CASRLAGKYEQYF.

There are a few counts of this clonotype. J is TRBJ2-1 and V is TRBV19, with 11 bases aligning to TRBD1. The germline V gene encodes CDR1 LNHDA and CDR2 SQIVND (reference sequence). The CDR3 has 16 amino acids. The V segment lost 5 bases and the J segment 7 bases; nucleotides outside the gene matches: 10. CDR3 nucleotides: TGTGCCAGTAGTTTCTCGGACAGGGGGCGAGGTAATGAGCAGTTCTTC. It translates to CASSFSDRGRGNEQFF.